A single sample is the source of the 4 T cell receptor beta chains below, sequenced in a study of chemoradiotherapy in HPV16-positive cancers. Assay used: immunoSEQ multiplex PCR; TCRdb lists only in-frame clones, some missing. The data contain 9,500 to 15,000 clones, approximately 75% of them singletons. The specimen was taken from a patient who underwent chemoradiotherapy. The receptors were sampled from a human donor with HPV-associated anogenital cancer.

CDR3 loop: CASSLGKGSLVVADTQYF. CDR3 coding DNA: TGTGCCAGCAGCTTAGGCAAGGGTTCTCTGGTTGTGGCAGATACGCAGTATTTT. J is TRBJ2-3 and V is TRBV7-2, with D hard to call. The germline CDR1 and CDR2 sequences are SGHTA and FQGNSA. Between the trimmed V and J ends, which lost 1 base and 4 bases, there was a span of 21 bases. This CDR3 is 18 amino acids long.

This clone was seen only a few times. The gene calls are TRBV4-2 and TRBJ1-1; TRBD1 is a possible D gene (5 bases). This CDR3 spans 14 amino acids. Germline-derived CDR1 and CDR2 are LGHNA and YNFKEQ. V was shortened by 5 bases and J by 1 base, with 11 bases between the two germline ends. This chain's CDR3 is CASSSLGGNTEAFF. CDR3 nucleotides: TGTGCCAGCAGCTCACTGGGGGGGAACACTGAAGCTTTCTTT.

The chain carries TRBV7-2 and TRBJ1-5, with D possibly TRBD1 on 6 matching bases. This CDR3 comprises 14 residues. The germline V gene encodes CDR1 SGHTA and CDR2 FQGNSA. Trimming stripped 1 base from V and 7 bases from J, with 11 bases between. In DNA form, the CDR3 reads TGTGCCAGCAGCTTAGGGGGGGCAGGCCAGCCCCAGCATTTT. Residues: CASSLGGAGQPQHF.

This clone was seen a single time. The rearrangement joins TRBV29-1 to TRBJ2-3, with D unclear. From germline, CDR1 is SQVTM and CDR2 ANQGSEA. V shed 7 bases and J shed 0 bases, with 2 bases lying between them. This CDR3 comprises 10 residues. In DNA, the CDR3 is TGCAGCGGGAGCACAGATACGCAGTATTTT. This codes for CSGSTDTQYF.